This record covers a single TCR beta chain. These data originate in a study of blood T cell repertoires in COVID-19. At the level of the study: Sites across the United States, Italy and Spain contributed samples from acute and convalescent COVID-19. PBMCs, B-cell-depleted T cells, or T cells provided the cDNA or gDNA that made up the material.

Patients at the Seattle site were enrolled during active infection and followed longitudinally. This CDR3 comprises 16 residues. Germline CDR1 and CDR2: KGHSH and LQKENI. V was pared by 4 bases and J by 0 bases, with 5 bases of the junction left unmatched. Authors' analysis steps: Amplification with reference gene primers provided the estimates of nucleated cell counts. Assay: immunoSEQ multiplex PCR; the TCRdb copy retains only in-frame clones and omits some. Clone size and the V and J calls come from that table; the DNA yielded D and trimming. The sample carries around 170,000 clones, about 88% recorded once.

The gene calls are TRBV18 and TRBJ1-2; 10 positions match TRBD1. Sequenced sample: peripheral blood. This TCR derives from a man between 60 and 75 years old with COVID-19, enrolled during active disease. The DNA for the CDR3 is TGTGCCAGCTCACATACGGGGACAGGGGCTAACTATGGCTACACCTTC. Protein sequence: CASSHTGTGANYGYTF.